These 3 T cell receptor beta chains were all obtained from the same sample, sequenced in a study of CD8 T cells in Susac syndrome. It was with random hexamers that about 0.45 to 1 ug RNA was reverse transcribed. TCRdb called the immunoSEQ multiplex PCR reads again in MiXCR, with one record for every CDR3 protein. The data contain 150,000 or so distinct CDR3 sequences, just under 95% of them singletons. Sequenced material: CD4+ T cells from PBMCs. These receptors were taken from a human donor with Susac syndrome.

CDR3 in amino acids: CASTLDRVAYGYTF. CDR3 DNA: TGTGCCAGCACCCTGGACAGGGTTGCCTATGGCTACACCTTC. V usage is TRBV11-2 and J usage is TRBJ1-2; 8 bases are shared with TRBD1. CDR3 size: 14 residues. Losses at the gene ends were 7 bases for V and 4 bases for J; bases not matched to a gene: 8. CDR1 and CDR2 (germline): SGHAT, FQNNGV.

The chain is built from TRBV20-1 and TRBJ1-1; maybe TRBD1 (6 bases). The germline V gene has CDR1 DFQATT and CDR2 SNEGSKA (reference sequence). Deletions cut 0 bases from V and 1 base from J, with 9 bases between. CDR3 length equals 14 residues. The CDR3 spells CSARDPGQNTEAFF. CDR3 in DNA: TGCAGTGCTAGAGATCCGGGACAGAACACTGAAGCTTTCTTT.

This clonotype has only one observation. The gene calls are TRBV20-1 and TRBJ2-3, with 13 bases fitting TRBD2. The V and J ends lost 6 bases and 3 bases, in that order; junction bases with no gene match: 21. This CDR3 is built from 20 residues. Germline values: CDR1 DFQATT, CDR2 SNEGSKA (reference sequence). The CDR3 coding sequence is TGCAGTGCCTACGCCCAGCCGGGACTAGCGGGGATAGGCATGACAGATACGCAGTATTTT. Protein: CSAYAQPGLAGIGMTDTQYF.